The TCR beta chain described here comes from a study of blood T cell repertoires in COVID-19 (TCRdb year 2020). Regarding the research as a whole: Collaborator samples came from the United States, Italy and Spain and covered acute and convalescent phases of COVID-19. The prospective study material was composed of cDNA or gDNA derived from T cells, B-cell-depleted T cells, or PBMCs. The dataset comprised deeply sampled blood TCRbeta repertoires from subjects exposed to, actively infected with, or recovered from COVID-19. The repertoires were released in a freely available public database intended as a resource for research on the immune response to SARS-CoV-2. The samples were drawn from the first 160 participants of the ongoing ImmuneRACE study and from over a thousand subjects provided by 6 global collaborators. The sample metadata nearly always contained a de-identified subject ID, COVID-19 status, age in years and sex. Where available, HLA class I and class II types were obtained from metadata supplied by the sample provider rather than from assay-based typing. Here is what the overall study found, with its caveats: The quantity of clinical and demographic metadata differed by source and by participant and was supplied without curation.

Participants in the prospective study were aged about 18 to 95 years, lived in about two dozen United States geographic areas, and enrolled through a virtual design. In the prospective study, cohorts were assigned on the basis of participant-reported clinical history obtained from a screening survey and a study questionnaire. For ImmuneRACE Cohort 3, a participant was defined as recovered based on two consecutive negative NP/OP PCR tests, clearance by a healthcare professional, or resolution of symptoms. In the prospective study, mobile phlebotomists collected whole blood, serum and a nasopharyngeal or oropharyngeal swab from each participant. Over a roughly two-month period, participants in the prospective study had the option of providing additional blood draws and questionnaires. Before DNA extraction, blood samples from the prospective study were shipped at room temperature or frozen. About this clone itself: Its specific antigen is unknown. Per-nucleotide qualities are absent, and no much larger clonotype sits a single base away.

The immunoSEQ Assay, a bias-controlled multiplex PCR, was used to amplify TCRbeta CDR3 regions from genomic DNA. Turning to the authors' computational methods: Within the assay, amplification of reference gene primers was used to estimate how many nucleated cells each sample contained. To quantify the absolute abundance of each unique TCRbeta CDR3 rearrangement, sequence reads were collapsed and filtered. Productive Simpson clonality was computed per sample as the square root of Simpson's diversity index over productive rearrangements. TCRdb retrieved this table from immuneACCESS and kept in-frame rearrangements only. Not all clones are present; in checked studies, unresolved V genes account for under half, and no reason is known for the remainder. The V and J calls and the clone size are those of that table, but D and trimming were determined from the DNA. Across this sample there are some 420,000 clones, with 80% to 90% seen only once. In total, the top ten clones hold 1% to 1.3% of the sample.

From its cysteine to its phenylalanine, the CDR3 spans 15 amino acids. Only the CDR3 DNA is retained, 45 bases long and in frame from the first base. CDR1 SGHDN and CDR2 FVKESK were looked up in the germline V gene. V is pared back by 0 bases and J by 4 bases, with 12 bases lying between the germline termini. Sequenced material: PBMCs or T cells enriched from blood (not recorded which). Recombination linked TRBV14 to TRBJ1-1; TRBD1 is a possible D gene, resting on 5 matching bases. This TCR was sampled from a man younger than 45 who had recovered from COVID-19. For the CDR3, the sequence is CASSQDFQGSTEAFF. The DNA is TGTGCCAGCAGCCAAGATTTCCAGGGATCCACTGAAGCTTTCTTT.